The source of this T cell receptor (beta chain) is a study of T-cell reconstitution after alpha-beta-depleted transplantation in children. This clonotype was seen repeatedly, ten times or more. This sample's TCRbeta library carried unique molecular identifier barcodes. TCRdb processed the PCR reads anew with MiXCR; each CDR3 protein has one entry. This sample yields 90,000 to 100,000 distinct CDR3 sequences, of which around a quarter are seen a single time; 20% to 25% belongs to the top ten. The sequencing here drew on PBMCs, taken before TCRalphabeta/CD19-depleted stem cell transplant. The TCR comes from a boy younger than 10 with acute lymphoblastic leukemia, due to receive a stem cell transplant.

This CDR3 reads CASSLEASGATDTQYF. The CDR3, as DNA: TGTGCCAGCAGCTTAGAGGCTAGCGGGGCCACAGATACGCAGTATTTT. The chain employs TRBV7-6 and TRBJ2-3; the match to TRBD2 covers 9 bases. After removal of 1 base from V and 2 bases from J, the junction contained 4 bases not matched to a gene. There are 16 residues in the CDR3. Germline V gene data show CDR1 as SGHVS and CDR2 as FNYEAQ.